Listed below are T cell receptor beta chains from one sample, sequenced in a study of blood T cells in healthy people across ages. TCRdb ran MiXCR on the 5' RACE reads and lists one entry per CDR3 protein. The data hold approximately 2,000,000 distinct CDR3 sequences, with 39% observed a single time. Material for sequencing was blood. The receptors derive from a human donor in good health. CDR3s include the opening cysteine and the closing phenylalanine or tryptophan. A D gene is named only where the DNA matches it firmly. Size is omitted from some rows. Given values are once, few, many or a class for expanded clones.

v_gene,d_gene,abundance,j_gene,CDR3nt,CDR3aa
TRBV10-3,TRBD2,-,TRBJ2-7,TGTGCCATCATGAGTAGCGGGGGAAATGAGCAGTACTTC,CAIMSSGGNEQYF
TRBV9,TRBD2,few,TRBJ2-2,TGTGCCAGCAGCCGCGGACTAGCGGGGAACACCGGGGAGCTGTTTTTT,CASSRGLAGNTGELFF
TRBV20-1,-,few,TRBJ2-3,TGCAGTGCTTTGGGTAGGTCAGATACGCAGTATTTT,CSALGRSDTQYF
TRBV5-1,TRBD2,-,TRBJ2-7,TGCGCCAGCAGCGACAGGACTAGCGGTGACGAGCAGTACTTC,CASSDRTSGDEQYF
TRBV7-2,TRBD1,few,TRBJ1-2,TGTGCCAGCAGCACCTTACAGGGGAAGGGCTACACCTTC,CASSTLQGKGYTF
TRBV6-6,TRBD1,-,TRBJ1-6,TGTGCCAGCAGTCCTTTTGGGGGGACAGGGAATAATTCACCCCTCCACTTT,CASSPFGGTGNNSPLHF
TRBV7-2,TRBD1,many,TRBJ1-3,TGTGCCAGCAGCATCACCGGGACAGTCTCTGGAAACACCATATATTTT,CASSITGTVSGNTIYF
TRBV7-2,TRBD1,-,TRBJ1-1,TGTGCCAGTAGCTTGGAGAGACAGGGAGGCCCTTTGAACACTGAAGCTTTCTTT,CASSLERQGGPLNTEAFF
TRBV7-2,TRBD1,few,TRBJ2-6,TGTGCCAGCAGCCCCTGGACAGGGGGGGCCAACGTCCTGACTTTC,CASSPWTGGANVLTF
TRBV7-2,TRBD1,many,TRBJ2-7,TGTGCCAGCAGCTTAGTATATTGGGACAGCTCCTACGAGCAGTACTTC,CASSLVYWDSSYEQYF
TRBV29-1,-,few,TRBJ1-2,TGCAGCGCTGAGGGAGGGAATGGCTACACCTTC,CSAEGGNGYTF
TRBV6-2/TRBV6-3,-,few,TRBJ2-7,TGTGCCAGCAGTTACGGGGGACGGGACATCCCCTACGAGCAGTACTTC,CASSYGGRDIPYEQYF
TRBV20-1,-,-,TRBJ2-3,TGCAGTGTCCCTCACCGGCTTAGCACAGATACGCAGTATTTT,CSVPHRLSTDTQYF
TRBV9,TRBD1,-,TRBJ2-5,TGTGCCAGCAGCCCCGAGGGGGCAGTAGTAGAGACCCAGTACTTC,CASSPEGAVVETQYF
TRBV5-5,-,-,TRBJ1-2,TGTGCCAGCAGCCGAATACCCCGGGGGGCCCTGTTCTATGGCTACACCTTC,CASSRIPRGALFYGYTF
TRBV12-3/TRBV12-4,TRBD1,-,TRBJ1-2,TGTGCCAGCATCCGACCAGGGGGTTGGTATGGCTACACCTTC,CASIRPGGWYGYTF
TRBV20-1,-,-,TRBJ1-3,TGCAGTGCTAGACCATCAGGGGCTGGAAACACCATATATTTT,CSARPSGAGNTIYF
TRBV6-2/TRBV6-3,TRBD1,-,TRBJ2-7,TGTGCCAGCAGTTACGGGGACAGGGGCGAGCAGTACTTC,CASSYGDRGEQYF
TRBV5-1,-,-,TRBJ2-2,TGCGCCAGCAAGTGGTCCCCCACCGGGGAGCTGTTTTTT,CASKWSPTGELFF
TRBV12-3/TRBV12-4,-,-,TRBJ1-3,TGTGCCAGCAGTTCCGCTGGAAACACCATATATTTT,CASSSAGNTIYF
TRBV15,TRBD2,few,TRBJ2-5,TGTACCACCAGCAGAGAGGTAGCGGGGGGGCTCGCAGCGGAGACCCAGTACTTC,CTTSREVAGGLAAETQYF
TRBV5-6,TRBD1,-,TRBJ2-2,TGTGCCAGCAGCTCCTCCCGGGACAGACCAAACACCGGGGAGCTGTTTTTT,CASSSSRDRPNTGELFF
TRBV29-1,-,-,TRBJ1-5,TGCAGCGCCGGGGGGATCGATCAGCCCCAGCATTTT,CSAGGIDQPQHF
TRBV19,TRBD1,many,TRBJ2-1,TGTGCCAGTAGTATACCGGGACAGGGTGGGGATGAGCAGTTCTTC,CASSIPGQGGDEQFF
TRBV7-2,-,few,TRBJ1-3,TGTGCCAGCAGCTTAGGCTCGGGGGGCGTATCTGGAAACACCATATATTTT,CASSLGSGGVSGNTIYF
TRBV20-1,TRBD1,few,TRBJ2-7,TGCAGTGCCGAGGACAGGGGGGAAAGCGACGAGCAGTACTTC,CSAEDRGESDEQYF
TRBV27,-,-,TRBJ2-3,TGTGCCACCAAGGTAGGGGACACAGATACGCAGTATTTT,CATKVGDTDTQYF
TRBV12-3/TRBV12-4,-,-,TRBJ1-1,TGTGCCAGCAGCCAGGACAATGAAGCTTTCTTT,CASSQDNEAFF
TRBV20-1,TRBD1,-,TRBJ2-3,TGCAGTGCCAACGTGGGACAGACCACAGATACGCAGTATTTT,CSANVGQTTDTQYF
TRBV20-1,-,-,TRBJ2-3,TGCAGTGCCTACTTAAGGGACTCTTACACAGATACGCAGTATTTT,CSAYLRDSYTDTQYF
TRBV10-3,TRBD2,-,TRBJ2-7,TGTGCCATCAGGGATAGCGGGACTTCCTACGAGCAGTACTTC,CAIRDSGTSYEQYF
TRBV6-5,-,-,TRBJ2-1,TGTGCCAGCAGGACTCCGGACGCACAGTCCCTGCAGTTCTTC,CASRTPDAQSLQFF
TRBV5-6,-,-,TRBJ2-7,TGTGCCAGCAGAACCAGATCCCAGGGGTACGAGCAGTACTTC,CASRTRSQGYEQYF
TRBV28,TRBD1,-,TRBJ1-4,TGTGCCAGCAGGACAGGGAGTGAAAAACTGTTTTTT,CASRTGSEKLFF
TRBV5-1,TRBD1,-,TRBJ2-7,TGCGCCAGCAGCTTGGCCGGGACAGGGGGCCTCGAGCAGTACTTC,CASSLAGTGGLEQYF
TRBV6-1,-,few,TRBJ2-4,TGTGCCAGCAGAGTCTACGGTGGGGGGGCGGCGGTAAACATTCAGTACTTC,CASRVYGGGAAVNIQYF
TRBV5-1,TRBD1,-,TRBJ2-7,TGCGCCAGCAGCTTCGACATTAGGGGGCCTGGCGAGCAGTACTTC,CASSFDIRGPGEQYF